The TCR beta chain described here comes from a study of identical twins (dated by TCRdb to about 2016). A note on the overall study: TCR alpha and beta repertoires from monozygotic twins, unrelated adults of various ages and cord blood were deep-sequenced to test whether fetal clonotypes persist. To rule out contamination, the twin experiments were replicated at different times with different library preparation protocols.

The CDR3 starts with the cysteine, ends with the phenylalanine, and has 17 residues. Only the CDR3 region is kept as DNA, spanning 51 bases read in frame from base 1. From the germline V gene, CDR1 is MDHEN and CDR2 is SYDVKM. V is trimmed back by 5 bases and J by 9 bases, and the junction contains 19 bases that no gene match accounts for. Broad study findings and their caveats: Compared with coincidental sharing between unrelated individuals, out-of-frame TCR alpha sequences shared between twins showed an excess of sequences with low generation probability. The excess sharing between twins in beta out-of-frame sequences was weaker because fewer shared sequences reduced the signal-to-noise ratio. Zero-insertion analyses could be partly confounded by invariant T cells such as MAIT and iNKT, although diverse VJ usage argued against such confounding for most clonotypes. Abundant cord blood beta clonotypes carried fewer insertions; young adult naive repertoires showed a weaker similar trend, while memory repertoires showed none. In monozygotic twins, recombination models systematically underestimated out-of-frame TCR alpha sharing, but the models matched the sharing seen between unrelated individuals. Because the same donors could not be followed over many years, the conclusions relied on cross-sectional statistical analysis.

On this clonotype: What this receptor recognizes is not known. No base-level quality is on record; no much larger clone is a single base apart.

All donors were healthy Caucasians. Three pairs of female monozygotic twins, all aged roughly 18 to 29 years, made up the twin cohort. The RNA used for TCR libraries was isolated from peripheral blood mononuclear cells. The library was built by means of 5' RACE. Sequencing was carried out with an Illumina HiSeq 2000. A universal primer binding site was introduced by template switching, and a unique molecular identifier was present in the final cDNA, enabling accurate counting of TCR cDNA molecules. First-strand cDNA for TCR alpha and beta chains was synthesized from specific primers in the conserved constant-segment region. To control for contamination, every cDNA library was double barcoded, receiving both a SMART-Mk sample barcode and Illumina barcodes. Two successive PCR steps introduced TruSeq adapter sequences along with Illumina sample barcodes. The TCR alpha and beta cDNA libraries were sequenced on the Illumina HiSeq platform using custom primers. The paper's data handling went like this. MiGEC processed the raw reads to extract unique molecular identifiers, while MiXCR was used to determine the CDR3 positions. Recombination models were inferred per individual with the repgenHMM and IGoR tools using an EM algorithm. The analysis of shared clonotypes was done with the tcR package in R, with sharing normalized by the product of cloneset sizes. To study raw recombination without the effects of thymic and clonal selection, out-of-frame nonproductive sequences were analyzed. TCRdb cleaned the public reads at Q25 with fastp, built clones with MiXCR and kept in-frame beta chains. Under each unique CDR3 protein, matching rows form one entry showing the most common genes and DNA. TCRdb's processing, not the authors' own work, is the source of the V and J calls. Recorded for this sample are approximately 680,000 distinct CDR3 sequences; roughly 7.2% of them occurred a single time. Roughly 1.6% of the sample lies in the top ten.

This sample also belongs to another study, concerning yellow fever vaccine responses in identical twins. That second report states: The authors reported that the T cell response to vaccination in identical twins appeared partly convergent and partly personalized. Focusing on identical twins, the study followed the T cell clones that responded to the vaccine, and did so with precision.

The sequence derives from a woman under 30 in good health. Sequenced sample: PBMCs. The chain employs TRBV28 and TRBJ2-3; a stretch of 8 junction bases matches TRBD1. The DNA is as follows: TGTGCCAGCAGTCCATTAAAACCCGGACAGGGAAGCGGGACGCAGTATTTT. Protein translation: CASSPLKPGQGSGTQYF.